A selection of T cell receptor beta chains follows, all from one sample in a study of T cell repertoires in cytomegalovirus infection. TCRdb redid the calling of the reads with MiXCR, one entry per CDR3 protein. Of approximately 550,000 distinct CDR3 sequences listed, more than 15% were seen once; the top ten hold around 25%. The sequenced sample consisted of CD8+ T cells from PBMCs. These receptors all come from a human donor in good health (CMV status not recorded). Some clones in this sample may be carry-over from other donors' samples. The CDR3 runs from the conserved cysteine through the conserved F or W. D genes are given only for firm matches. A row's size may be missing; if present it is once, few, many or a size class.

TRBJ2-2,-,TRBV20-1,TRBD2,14,CSAREQRESGELFF,TGCAGTGCTAGGGAACAGCGGGAGTCCGGGGAGCTGTTTTTT
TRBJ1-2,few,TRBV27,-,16,CASSSLSSLGVYGYTF,TGTGCCAGCAGTTCCCTCTCAAGTCTAGGGGTCTATGGCTACACCTTC
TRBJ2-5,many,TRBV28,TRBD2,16,CASSPLAGDYQETQYF,TGTGCCAGCAGTCCCCTAGCGGGAGACTACCAAGAGACCCAGTACTTC
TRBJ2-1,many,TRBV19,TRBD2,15,CASSIASGVGNEQFF,TGTGCCAGTAGTATCGCTAGCGGGGTGGGGAATGAGCAGTTCTTC
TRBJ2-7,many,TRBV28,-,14,CASSPRQSSYEQYF,TGTGCCAGCAGTCCCCGGCAGAGCTCCTACGAGCAGTACTTC
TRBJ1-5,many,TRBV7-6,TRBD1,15,CASSRTGGQNQPQHF,TGTGCCAGCAGCCGGACAGGGGGCCAGAATCAGCCCCAGCATTTT
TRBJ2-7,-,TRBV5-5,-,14,CASSLEKGTYEQYF,TGTGCCAGCAGCTTGGAGAAGGGAACCTACGAGCAGTACTTC
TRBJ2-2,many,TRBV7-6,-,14,CASSLMPHTGELFF,TGTGCCAGCAGCTTAATGCCCCACACCGGGGAGCTGTTTTTT
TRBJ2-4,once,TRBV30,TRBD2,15,CAWSPTSGPKNIQYF,TGTGCCTGGAGCCCGACTAGCGGACCCAAAAACATTCAGTACTTC
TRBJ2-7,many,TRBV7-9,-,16,CASRHTVSGGPYEQYF,TGTGCCAGCAGACACACGGTCAGCGGAGGGCCCTACGAGCAGTACTTC
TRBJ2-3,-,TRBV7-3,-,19,CASSLLLPQEGGKTDTQYF,TGTGCCAGCAGCTTACTACTCCCCCAGGAGGGGGGCAAGACAGATACGCAGTATTTT
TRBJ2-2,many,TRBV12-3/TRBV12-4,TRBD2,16,CASSLWQREGNGELFF,TGTGCCAGCAGTTTATGGCAGCGGGAGGGTAACGGGGAGCTGTTTTTT